A single sample gave rise to the 6 T cell receptor beta chains below, sequenced in a study of response to subunit inactivated influenza vaccine. TCRdb used MiXCR to reprocess the RT-PCR reads, holding one entry per CDR3 protein. The table has 610,000 or so distinct CDR3 sequences, approximately 14% seen once. Sequences were derived from PBMCs from blood, sampled 11 to 12 days after vaccination. Every receptor here comes from a man aged 50-60 years who received an inactivated influenza vaccine.

V is TRBV19 and J is TRBJ2-1, with 12 bases identical to TRBD2. CDR1 LNHDA and CDR2 SQIVND come from the germline V gene (reference sequence). After removal of 6 bases from V and 10 bases from J, the junction contained 7 bases not matched to a gene. The CDR3 sequence is 14 residues long. In DNA form, the CDR3 reads TGTGCCAGTAGCGCTAGCGGGGGGGCGCGGGAGCAGTTCTTC. It encodes CASSASGGAREQFF.

This clonotype has a handful of counts. The chain employs TRBV3-1 and TRBJ2-3, with TRBD2 matching 10 bases. Germline V CDR1 and CDR2: LGHDT, YNNKEL (reference sequence). V gave up 2 bases and J gave up 1 base; unmatched junction bases: 0. This CDR3 has 15 residues. In DNA, the CDR3 is TGTGCCAGCAGCCAAAGCGGGAGGGGCACAGATACGCAGTATTTT. It codes for CASSQSGRGTDTQYF.

A few counts support this clonotype. The genes are TRBV20-1 and TRBJ2-1; 10 bases align to TRBD2. The V and J ends lost 3 bases and 4 bases, in that order; junction bases with no gene match: 3. Germline V lookup: CDR1 DFQATT, CDR2 SNEGSKA (reference sequence). The length of the CDR3 is 14 residues. CDR3 DNA: TGCAGTGCTAGTATACTAGCGGGATACAATGAGCAGTTCTTC. Translating it yields CSASILAGYNEQFF.

This clonotype occurred a few times. This chain links TRBV4-3 with TRBJ2-7; the D gene is possibly TRBD2 (6 bases). The CDR3 is 14 residues long. Trimming took 1 base from V and 7 from J, leaving 14 bases between them. CDR1 is LGHNA, CDR2 YSLEER, per germline. The CDR3, as DNA: TGCGCCAGCAGCCAAGTGACGGGAGCGGGTGAGCAGTACTTC. Its protein product is CASSQVTGAGEQYF.

This clonotype was counted only a few times. The V and J genes are TRBV20-1 and TRBJ2-7, with 14 bases matching TRBD2. This CDR3 is built from 14 residues. From germline, CDR1 is DFQATT and CDR2 SNEGSKA (reference sequence). Trimming cost V 3 bases and J 5 bases; bases outside gene matches: 3. This chain's CDR3 is CSARTSGGAHEQYF. DNA for the CDR3: TGCAGTGCTAGGACTAGCGGGGGGGCCCACGAGCAGTACTTC.

The chain couples TRBV6-2 or TRBV6-3 to TRBJ2-7; D possibly corresponds to TRBD2 (5 bases). In germline, CDR1 is MNHEY, CDR2 SVGEGT. CDR3 length: 12 amino acids. V lost 4 bases to trimming and J lost 4 bases, with 8 bases between them. The CDR3 region has the DNA TGTGCCAGCAGTTGGGAGAGGTACGAGCAGTACTTC. Amino acids: CASSWERYEQYF.